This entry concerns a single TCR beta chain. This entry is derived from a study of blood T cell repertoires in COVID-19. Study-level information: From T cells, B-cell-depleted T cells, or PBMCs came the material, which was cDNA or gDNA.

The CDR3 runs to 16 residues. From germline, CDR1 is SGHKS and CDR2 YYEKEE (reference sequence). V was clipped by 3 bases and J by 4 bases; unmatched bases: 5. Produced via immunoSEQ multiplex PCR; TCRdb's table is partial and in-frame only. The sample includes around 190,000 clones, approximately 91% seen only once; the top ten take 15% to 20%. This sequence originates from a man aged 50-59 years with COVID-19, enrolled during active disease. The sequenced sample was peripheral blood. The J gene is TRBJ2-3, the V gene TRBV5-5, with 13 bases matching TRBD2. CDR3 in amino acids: CASSSGLAGPADTQYF. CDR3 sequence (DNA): TGTGCCAGCAGCTCGGGACTAGCGGGGCCCGCAGATACGCAGTATTTT. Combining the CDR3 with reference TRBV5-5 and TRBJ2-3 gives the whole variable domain DAGVTQSPTHLIKTRGQQVTLRCSPISGHKSVSWYQQVLGQGPQFIFQYYEKEERGRGNFPDRFSARQFPNYSSELNVNALLLGDSALYLCASSSGLAGPADTQYFGPGTRLTVL.